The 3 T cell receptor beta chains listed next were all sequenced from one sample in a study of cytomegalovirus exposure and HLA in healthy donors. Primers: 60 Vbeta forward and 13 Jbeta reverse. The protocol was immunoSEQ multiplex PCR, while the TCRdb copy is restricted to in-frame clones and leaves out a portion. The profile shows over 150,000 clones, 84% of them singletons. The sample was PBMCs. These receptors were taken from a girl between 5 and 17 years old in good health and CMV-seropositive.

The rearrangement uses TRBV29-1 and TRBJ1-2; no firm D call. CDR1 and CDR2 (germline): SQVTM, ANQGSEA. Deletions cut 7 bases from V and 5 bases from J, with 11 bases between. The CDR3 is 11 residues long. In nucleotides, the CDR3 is TGCAGCGCCGAACGCGGATATGGCTACACCTTC. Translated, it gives CSAERGYGYTF. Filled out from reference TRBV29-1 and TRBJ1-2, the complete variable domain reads SAVISQKPSRDICQRGTSLTIQCQVDSQVTMMFWYRQQPGQSLTLIATANQGSEATYESGFVIDKFPISRPNLTFSTLTVSNMSPEDSSIYLCSAERGYGYTFGSGTRLTVV.

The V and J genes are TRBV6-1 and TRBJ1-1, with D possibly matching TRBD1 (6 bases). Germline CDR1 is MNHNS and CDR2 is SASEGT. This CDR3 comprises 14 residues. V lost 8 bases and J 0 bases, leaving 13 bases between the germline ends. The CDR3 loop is CASHRDSMNTEAFF. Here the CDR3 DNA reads TGTGCCAGCCACAGGGATTCCATGAACACTGAAGCTTTCTTT.

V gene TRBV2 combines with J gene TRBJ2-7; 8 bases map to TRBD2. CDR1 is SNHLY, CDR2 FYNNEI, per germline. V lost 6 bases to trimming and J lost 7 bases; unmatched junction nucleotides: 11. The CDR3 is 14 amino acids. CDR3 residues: CASSLGGGKLEQYF. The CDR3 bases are TGTGCCAGCAGCCTCGGGGGGGGCAAGTTAGAGCAGTACTTC.